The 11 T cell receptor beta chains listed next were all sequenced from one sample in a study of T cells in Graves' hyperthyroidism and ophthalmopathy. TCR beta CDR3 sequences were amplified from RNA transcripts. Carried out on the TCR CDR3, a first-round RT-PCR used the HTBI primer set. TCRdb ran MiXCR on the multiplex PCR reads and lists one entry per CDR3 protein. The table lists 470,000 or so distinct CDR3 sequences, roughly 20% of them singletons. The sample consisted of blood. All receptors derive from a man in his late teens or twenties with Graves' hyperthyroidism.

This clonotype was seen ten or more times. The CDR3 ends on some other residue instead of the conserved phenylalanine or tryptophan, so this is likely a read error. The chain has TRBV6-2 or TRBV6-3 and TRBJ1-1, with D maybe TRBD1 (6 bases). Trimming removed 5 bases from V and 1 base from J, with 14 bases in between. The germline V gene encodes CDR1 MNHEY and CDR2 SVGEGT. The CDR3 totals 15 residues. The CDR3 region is CASSPRTAKNTEAFL. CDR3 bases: TGTGCCAGCAGTCCCCGGACAGCTAAGAACACTGAAGCTTTCCTT.

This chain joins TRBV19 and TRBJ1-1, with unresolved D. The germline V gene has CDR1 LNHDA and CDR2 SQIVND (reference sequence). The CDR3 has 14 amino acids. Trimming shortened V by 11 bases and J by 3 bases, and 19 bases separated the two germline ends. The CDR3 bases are TGTGCCTCCGGAGCTGGTGGGGTCTACACTGAAGCTTTCTTT. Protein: CASGAGGVYTEAFF.

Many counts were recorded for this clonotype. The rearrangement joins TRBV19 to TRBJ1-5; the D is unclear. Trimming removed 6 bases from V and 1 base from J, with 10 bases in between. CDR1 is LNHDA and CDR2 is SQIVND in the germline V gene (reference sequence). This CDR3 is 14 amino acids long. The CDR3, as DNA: TGTGCCAGTAGGTGGGGTAGCAGCAATCAGCCCCAGCATTTT. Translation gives CASRWGSSNQPQHF. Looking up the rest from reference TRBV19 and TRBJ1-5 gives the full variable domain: DGGITQSPKYLFRKEGQNVTLSCEQNLNHDAMYWYRQDPGQGLRLIYYSQIVNDFQKGDIAEGYSVSREKKESFPLTVTSAQKNPTAFYLCASRWGSSNQPQHFGDGTRLSIL.

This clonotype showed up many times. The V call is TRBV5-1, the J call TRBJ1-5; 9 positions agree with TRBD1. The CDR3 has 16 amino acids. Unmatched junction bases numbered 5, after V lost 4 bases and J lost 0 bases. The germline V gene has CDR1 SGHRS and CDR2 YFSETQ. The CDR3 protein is CASSGDRADSNQPQHF. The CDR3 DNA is TGCGCCAGCAGCGGGGACAGGGCCGATAGCAATCAGCCCCAGCATTTT.

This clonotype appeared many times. CDR3 sequence (DNA): TGTGCCAGCAGCGGCAGCCAAGAGACCCAGTACTTC. This codes for CASSGSQETQYF. The J gene is TRBJ2-5, the V gene TRBV4-2; D remains ambiguous. CDR1 and CDR2 from the germline V gene are LGHNA and YNFKEQ. Trimming shortened V by 5 bases and J by 1 base, and 5 bases separated the two germline ends. This CDR3 has 12 amino acids.

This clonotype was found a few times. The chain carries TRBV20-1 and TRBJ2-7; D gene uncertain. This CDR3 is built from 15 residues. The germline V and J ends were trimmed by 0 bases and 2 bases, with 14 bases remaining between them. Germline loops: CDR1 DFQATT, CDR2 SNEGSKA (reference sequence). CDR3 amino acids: CSARDPALSAYEQYF. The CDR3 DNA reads TGCAGTGCTAGAGACCCCGCCCTGTCGGCCTACGAGCAGTACTTC.

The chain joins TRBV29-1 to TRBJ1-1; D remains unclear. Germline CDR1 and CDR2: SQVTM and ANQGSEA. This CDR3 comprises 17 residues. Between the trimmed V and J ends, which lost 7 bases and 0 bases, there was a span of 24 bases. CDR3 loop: CSADPEGKSTLNTEAFF. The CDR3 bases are TGCAGCGCGGACCCAGAGGGTAAGAGCACTCTGAACACTGAAGCTTTCTTT.

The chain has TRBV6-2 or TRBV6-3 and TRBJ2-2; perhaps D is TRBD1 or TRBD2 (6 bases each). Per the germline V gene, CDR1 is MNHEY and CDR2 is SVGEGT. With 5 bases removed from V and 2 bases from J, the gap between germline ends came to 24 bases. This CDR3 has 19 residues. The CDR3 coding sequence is TGTGCCAGCAGTCCTCCAACTGTACTAGGGGGGCGTAACACCGGGGAGCTGTTTTTT. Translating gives CASSPPTVLGGRNTGELFF.

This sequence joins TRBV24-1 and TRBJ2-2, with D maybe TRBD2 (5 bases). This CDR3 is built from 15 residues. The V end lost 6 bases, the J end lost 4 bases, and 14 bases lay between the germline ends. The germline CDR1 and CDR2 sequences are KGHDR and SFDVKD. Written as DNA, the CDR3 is TGTGCCACCAGTCGAGAGGGAGCAGGCACCGGGGAGCTGTTTTTT. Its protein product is CATSREGAGTGELFF.

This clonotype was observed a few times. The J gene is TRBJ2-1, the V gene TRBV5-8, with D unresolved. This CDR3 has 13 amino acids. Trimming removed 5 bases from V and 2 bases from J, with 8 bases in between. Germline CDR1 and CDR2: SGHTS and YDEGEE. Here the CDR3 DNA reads TGTGCCAGCAGTAAGGAACCCTACAATGAGCAGTTCTTC. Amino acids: CASSKEPYNEQFF.

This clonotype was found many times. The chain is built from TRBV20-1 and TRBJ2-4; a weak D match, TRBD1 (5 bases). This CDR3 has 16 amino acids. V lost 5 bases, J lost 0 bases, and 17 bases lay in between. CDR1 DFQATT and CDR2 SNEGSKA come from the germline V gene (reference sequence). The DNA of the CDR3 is TGCAGTGCTCACACCCCGCGACAGATAGCCAAAAACATTCAGTACTTC. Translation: CSAHTPRQIAKNIQYF.